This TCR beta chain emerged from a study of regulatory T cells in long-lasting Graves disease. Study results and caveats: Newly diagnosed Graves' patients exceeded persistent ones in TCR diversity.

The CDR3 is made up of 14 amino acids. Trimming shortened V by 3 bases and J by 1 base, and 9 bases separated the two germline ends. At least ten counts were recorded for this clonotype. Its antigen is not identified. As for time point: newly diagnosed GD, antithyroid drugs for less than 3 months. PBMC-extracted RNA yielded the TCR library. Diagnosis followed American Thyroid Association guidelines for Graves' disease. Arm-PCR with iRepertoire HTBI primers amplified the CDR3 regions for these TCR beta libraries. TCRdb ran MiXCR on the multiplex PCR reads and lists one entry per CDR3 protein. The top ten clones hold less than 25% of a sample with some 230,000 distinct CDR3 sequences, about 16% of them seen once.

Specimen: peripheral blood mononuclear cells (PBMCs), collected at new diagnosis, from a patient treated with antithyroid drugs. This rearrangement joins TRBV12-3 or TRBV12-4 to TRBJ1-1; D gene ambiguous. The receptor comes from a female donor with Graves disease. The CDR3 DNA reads TGTGCCAGCAGTTTTTATACAGCGAACACTGAAGCTTTCTTT. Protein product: CASSFYTANTEAFF.